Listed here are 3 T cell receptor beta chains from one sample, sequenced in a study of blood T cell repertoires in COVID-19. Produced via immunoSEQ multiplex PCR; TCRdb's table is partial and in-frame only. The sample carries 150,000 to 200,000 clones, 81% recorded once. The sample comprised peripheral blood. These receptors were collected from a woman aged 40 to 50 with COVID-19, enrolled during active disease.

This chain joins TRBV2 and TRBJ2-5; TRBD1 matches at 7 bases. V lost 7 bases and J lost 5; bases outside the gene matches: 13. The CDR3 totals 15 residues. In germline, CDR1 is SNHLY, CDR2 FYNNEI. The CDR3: CASTRQGSGGETQYF. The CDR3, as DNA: TGTGCCAGCACTCGACAGGGATCGGGCGGGGAGACCCAGTACTTC.

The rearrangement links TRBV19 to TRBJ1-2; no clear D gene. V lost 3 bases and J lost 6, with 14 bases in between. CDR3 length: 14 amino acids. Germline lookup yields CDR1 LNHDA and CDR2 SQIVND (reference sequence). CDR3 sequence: CASSIDEGVNGYTF. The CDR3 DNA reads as TGTGCCAGTAGTATTGACGAGGGAGTTAATGGCTACACCTTC.

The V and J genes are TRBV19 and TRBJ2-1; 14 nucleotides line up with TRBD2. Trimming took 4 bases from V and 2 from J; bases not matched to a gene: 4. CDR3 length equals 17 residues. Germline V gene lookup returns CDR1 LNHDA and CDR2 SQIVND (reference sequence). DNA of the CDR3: TGTGCCAGTAGTACGGGACTAGCGGGAGAACCCTACAATGAGCAGTTCTTC. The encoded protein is CASSTGLAGEPYNEQFF.